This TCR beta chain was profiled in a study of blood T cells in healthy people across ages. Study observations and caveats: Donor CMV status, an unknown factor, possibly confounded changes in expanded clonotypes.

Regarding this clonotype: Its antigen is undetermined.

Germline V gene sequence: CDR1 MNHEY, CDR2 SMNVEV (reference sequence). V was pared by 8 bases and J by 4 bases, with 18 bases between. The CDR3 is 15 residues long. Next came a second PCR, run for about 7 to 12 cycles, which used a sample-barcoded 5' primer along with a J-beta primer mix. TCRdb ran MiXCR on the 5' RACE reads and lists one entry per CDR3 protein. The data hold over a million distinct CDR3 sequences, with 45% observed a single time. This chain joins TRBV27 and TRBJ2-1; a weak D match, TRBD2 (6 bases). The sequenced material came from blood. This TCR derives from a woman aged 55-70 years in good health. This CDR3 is CASRAGNTRYNEQFF. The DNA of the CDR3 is TGTGCCAGCCGGGCGGGGAACACCAGGTACAATGAGCAGTTCTTC.